One sample yielded the 2 T cell receptor beta chains listed below, sequenced in a study of cytomegalovirus exposure and HLA in healthy donors (dated by TCRdb to 2016 to 2017). The library relied on the immunoSEQ multiplex PCR assay. The multiplex PCR relied on a mix of 60 forward primers for TCR Vbeta segments and 13 reverse primers for TCR Jbeta segments. TCRdb re-hosts the immuneACCESS table, in-frame sequences only. Its copies lack some clones; in the studies checked, an unresolved V gene accounts for under half of them, and the cause for the rest is not known. The sample table records roughly 84,000 clones. The ten top clones hold approximately 0.63% of the sample. The sample comprised PBMCs. Receptors originate from a middle-aged man in good health and CMV-seronegative.

The V and J genes are TRBV28 and TRBJ1-1, with TRBD1 matching over 7 bases. The CDR3 is made up of 13 amino acids. Germline V gene sequence: CDR1 MDHEN, CDR2 SYDVKM. Trimming removed 7 bases from V and 4 bases from J; junction bases left unmatched: 6. The CDR3 here is CASTSTGPTEAFF. CDR3 nucleotides: TGTGCCAGCACCTCGACAGGGCCCACTGAAGCTTTCTTT.

The J gene is TRBJ2-1, the V gene TRBV2; D not certain. Trimming removed 6 bases at V and 5 bases at J, with 11 bases between. Germline loops: CDR1 SNHLY, CDR2 FYNNEI. This CDR3 comprises 13 residues. CDR3 amino acids: CASSPATDNEQFF. DNA for the CDR3: TGTGCCAGCAGCCCTGCGACTGACAATGAGCAGTTCTTC. Drawing the rest from reference TRBV2 and TRBJ2-1, the complete variable domain is EPEVTQTPSHQVTQMGQEVILRCVPISNHLYFYWYRQILGQKVEFLVSFYNNEISEKSEIFDDQFSVERPDGSNFTLKIRSTKLEDSAMYFCASSPATDNEQFFGPGTRLTVL.